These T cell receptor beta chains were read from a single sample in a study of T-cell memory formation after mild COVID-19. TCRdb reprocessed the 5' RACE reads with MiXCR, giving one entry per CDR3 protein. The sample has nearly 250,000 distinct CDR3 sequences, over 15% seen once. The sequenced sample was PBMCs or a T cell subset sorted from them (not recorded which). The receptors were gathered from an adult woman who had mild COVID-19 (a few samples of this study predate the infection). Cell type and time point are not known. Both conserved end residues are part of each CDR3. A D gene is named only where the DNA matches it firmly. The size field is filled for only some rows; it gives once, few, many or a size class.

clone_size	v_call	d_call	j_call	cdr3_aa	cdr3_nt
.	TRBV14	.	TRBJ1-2	CASSQDLEFNYGYTF	TGTGCCAGCAGCCAAGATTTGGAGTTTAACTATGGCTACACCTTC
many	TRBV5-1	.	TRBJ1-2	CASSSGVEVAYGYTF	TGCGCCAGCAGCAGCGGCGTCGAGGTTGCCTATGGCTACACCTTC
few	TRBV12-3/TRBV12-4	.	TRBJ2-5	CASSKLEMETQYF	TGTGCCAGCAGTAAACTAGAAATGGAGACCCAGTACTTC
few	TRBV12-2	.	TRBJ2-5	CASRFPTGGETQYF	TGTGCAAGTCGCTTCCCGACAGGTGGGGAGACCCAGTACTTC
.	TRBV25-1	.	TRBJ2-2	CASSEYGGTGELFF	TGTGCCAGCAGTGAATATGGTGGGACCGGGGAGCTGTTTTTT
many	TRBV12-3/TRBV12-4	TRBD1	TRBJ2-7	CASEHRGGYEQYF	TGTGCCAGCGAGCACAGGGGTGGCTACGAGCAGTACTTC
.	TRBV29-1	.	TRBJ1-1	CSVVTPGNTEAFF	TGCAGCGTTGTCACCCCGGGGAACACTGAAGCTTTCTTT
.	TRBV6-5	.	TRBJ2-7	CARKGGGTRVYEQYF	TGTGCCAGGAAGGGTGGGGGGACAAGAGTCTACGAGCAGTACTTC
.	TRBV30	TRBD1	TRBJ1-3	CAWSPGTGGNTIYF	TGTGCCTGGAGTCCCGGGACAGGGGGAAACACCATATATTTT
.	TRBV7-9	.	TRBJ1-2	CASSFGWANYGYTF	TGTGCCAGCAGCTTCGGGTGGGCTAACTATGGCTACACCTTC
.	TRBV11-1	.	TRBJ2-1	CASSALAHSYNEQFF	TGTGCCAGCAGCGCCCTAGCGCACTCCTACAATGAGCAGTTCTTC
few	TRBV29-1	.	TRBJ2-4	CSVEGLAKNIQYF	TGCAGCGTTGAGGGTCTAGCCAAAAACATTCAGTACTTC
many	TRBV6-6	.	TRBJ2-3	CASSYSDPADTQYF	TGTGCCAGCAGTTATTCAGACCCAGCAGATACGCAGTATTTT
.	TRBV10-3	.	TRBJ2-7	CAISDRGTASYEQYF	TGTGCCATCAGTGATCGGGGGACAGCGTCCTACGAGCAGTACTTC
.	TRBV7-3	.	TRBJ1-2	CASSLTPGVNPYTF	TGTGCCAGCAGCTTAACGCCCGGGGTAAACCCCTACACCTTC
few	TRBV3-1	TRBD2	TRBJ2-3	CASSPSSGDTDTQYF	TGTGCCAGCAGCCCATCTAGCGGGGACACAGATACGCAGTATTTT